The 23 T cell receptor beta chains presented below share a single source sample, sequenced in a study of post-analysis software for immune sequencing data. The study's findings and limits: With TRBV5-6, TRBV5-1 and TRBV20-1 included, about five TRBV segments were more frequent in patients than in controls.

No antigen is known for these receptors. Included in the TCR beta cDNA libraries were unique molecular identifiers. TCRdb ran MiXCR on the PCR reads and lists one entry per CDR3 protein. The sample includes approximately 660,000 distinct CDR3 sequences, 55% to 60% seen only once; the top ten take around 11%. Sequencing was carried out using blood. Receptors were obtained from a girl aged 2-9 years with multiple sclerosis.

This clonotype has more than one count but fewer than ten. The chain employs TRBV18 and TRBJ2-3; tentative D call: TRBD1 (5 bases). Germline CDR1 KGHSH, CDR2 LQKENI. V dropped 6 bases and J dropped 6 bases, with 19 bases sitting between them. CDR3 length: 15 residues. The CDR3 DNA reads TGTGCCAGCTCGAAGGAAGGGGCCCTTCTGGATACGCAGTATTTT. This codes for CASSKEGALLDTQYF.

This chain connects TRBV27 to TRBJ2-3, with 12 positions matching TRBD2. Germline lookup yields CDR1 MNHEY and CDR2 SMNVEV (reference sequence). V trimming: 4 bases; J trimming: 5 bases; junction bases outside the gene matches: 4. The CDR3 loop spans 15 amino acids. The CDR3 loop is CASSSLAGGVDTQYF. The CDR3 nucleotides are TGTGCCAGCAGTTCGCTAGCGGGGGGGGTAGATACGCAGTATTTT.

This clonotype was seen once. CDR3: CASSAWSNSPLHF. Here the CDR3 DNA reads TGTGCCAGCAGTGCCTGGAGTAATTCACCCCTCCACTTT. The chain joins TRBV7-6 to TRBJ1-6, with D uncertain. V lost 6 bases to trimming and J lost 6 bases, with 9 bases between them. Germline V CDR1 and CDR2: SGHVS, FNYEAQ. There are 13 residues in the CDR3.

This clonotype was seen just once. The chain employs TRBV28 and TRBJ2-4; perhaps D is TRBD1 or TRBD2 (5 bases each). The CDR3 extends over 17 amino acids. In germline, CDR1 is MDHEN, CDR2 SYDVKM. Trimming pared 2 bases from V and 1 base from J, leaving 15 bases between. The CDR3 DNA follows: TGTGCCAGCAGTTTAATTTTGAGGGGTGCGGCCAAAAACATTCAGTACTTC. As protein: CASSLILRGAAKNIQYF.

This clonotype turned up a few times. The genes are TRBV4-1 and TRBJ2-5; 8 bases match TRBD1. The germline gives CDR1 MGHRA, CDR2 YSYEKL. The J segment lost 6 bases and the V segment lost 0 bases, leaving 6 bases of the junction unmatched. The CDR3 covers 15 residues. CDR3 nucleotides: TGCGCCAGCAGCCAAGATCTGACAGGGGTAAAGACCCAGTACTTC. This gives the protein CASSQDLTGVKTQYF.

This clonotype has more than one count but fewer than ten. CDR3 loop: CAISMIDEQYF. DNA for the CDR3: TGTGCCATCTCGATGATTGACGAGCAGTACTTC. This sequence joins TRBV7-8 and TRBJ2-7, with unresolved D. The germline gives CDR1 SGHVS, CDR2 FQNEAQ. This CDR3 is 11 amino acids long. The ends were cut back, 10 bases at V and 5 bases at J, with 12 bases in the middle.

This clonotype showed up just a few times. The CDR3 DNA reads as TGCAGTGCTTGGACGCGGGGGCCCTACAATGAGCAGTTCTTC. The encoded protein is CSAWTRGPYNEQFF. V is TRBV20-1 and J is TRBJ2-1; tentatively, D is TRBD2 (7 bases). The CDR3 sequence is 14 residues long. CDR1 and CDR2 (germline): DFQATT, SNEGSKA (reference sequence). The V end lost 5 bases, the J end lost 2 bases, and 13 bases lay between the germline ends.

This chain uses TRBV20-1 with TRBJ2-5; D is possibly TRBD2 (6 bases). CDR3 length equals 14 residues. V lost 1 base and J lost 5, with 14 bases in between. Germline assignment: CDR1 DFQATT and CDR2 SNEGSKA (reference sequence). The CDR3 region has the DNA TGCAGTGCTAGAGGGCGGGACGGGAAGGAGACCCAGTACTTC. This encodes CSARGRDGKETQYF.

The chain recombines TRBV20-1 with TRBJ2-1; 9 positions match TRBD2. This CDR3 comprises 15 residues. V was pared by 2 bases and J by 5 bases, with 7 bases of the junction left unmatched. In germline, CDR1 is DFQATT, CDR2 SNEGSKA (reference sequence). The CDR3 sequence is CSARSPGLANNEQFF. CDR3 sequence (DNA): TGCAGTGCTAGATCCCCGGGACTAGCAAACAATGAGCAGTTCTTC.

This chain connects TRBV2 to TRBJ2-1, with D perhaps matching TRBD2 (5 bases). V lost 4 bases to trimming and J lost 6 bases, with 16 bases between them. This CDR3 has 15 amino acids. From germline, CDR1 is SNHLY and CDR2 FYNNEI. In DNA form, the CDR3 reads TGTGCCAGCAGTGGGGAGACGGGAAGGGTCAATGAGCAGTTCTTC. This sequence encodes CASSGETGRVNEQFF.

As regards this clonotype: At one end, the junction sequence differs from germline, possibly due to a read error. The CDR3 here is CGVGGGLGQPQHF. CDR3 bases: TGCGGCGTTGGTGGGGGTCTAGGTCAGCCCCAGCATTTT. The J gene is TRBJ1-5, the V gene TRBV29-1; a possible D gene is TRBD1 (5 bases). This CDR3 is built from 13 residues. Germline-derived CDR1 and CDR2 are SQVTM and ANQGSEA.

The V and J genes are TRBV20-1 and TRBJ2-1; TRBD2 aligns across 8 bases. J gave up 6 bases and V 4 bases, and 5 bases lay outside the gene matches. This CDR3 region has 13 residues. Per germline, CDR1 DFQATT and CDR2 SNEGSKA (reference sequence). This CDR3 is CSAISGSGNEQFF. The CDR3 DNA reads TGCAGTGCTATCAGCGGGAGTGGCAATGAGCAGTTCTTC.

The chain is built from TRBV7-2 and TRBJ1-5; possible D gene TRBD1, 5 bases. The CDR3 is made up of 17 amino acids. V gave up 1 base and J gave up 0 bases, with 13 bases separating them. Germline assignment: CDR1 SGHTA and CDR2 FQGNSA. CDR3 DNA: TGTGCCAGCAGCTTAGTGGGGGGGAAACATAGCAATCAGCCCCAGCATTTT. It yields the protein CASSLVGGKHSNQPQHF.

The chain links TRBV6-5 to TRBJ2-3, with 12 bases fitting TRBD1. CDR3 length equals 15 residues. Trimming cost V 5 bases and J 6 bases; bases outside gene matches: 6. CDR1 is MNHEY and CDR2 is SVGAGI in the germline V gene. CDR3 sequence: CASSPGQGAMDTQYF. DNA for the CDR3: TGTGCCAGCAGTCCGGGACAGGGGGCGATGGATACGCAGTATTTT.

This chain joins TRBV20-1 and TRBJ1-1; 8 positions agree with TRBD1. The CDR3 length is 14 residues. J was trimmed by 5 bases and V by 3 bases; bases with no gene match: 8. CDR1 is DFQATT, CDR2 SNEGSKA, per germline (reference sequence). This CDR3 is CSARRTGPQTEAFF. The CDR3 DNA sequence: TGCAGTGCTAGGCGGACAGGGCCGCAGACTGAAGCTTTCTTT.

The chain is built from TRBV4-2 and TRBJ2-5; 8 bases line up with TRBD2. V gave up 4 bases and J gave up 1 base; unmatched junction bases: 8. Germline V CDR1 and CDR2: LGHNA, YNFKEQ. CDR3 length: 16 residues. In DNA, the CDR3 is TGTGCCAGCAGCCCCCGAGCGGGGGCCGTCCAAGAGACCCAGTACTTC. Translated, it gives CASSPRAGAVQETQYF.

The rearrangement joins TRBV5-1 to TRBJ2-7; D remains unclear. There are 14 residues in the CDR3. V shed 1 base and J shed 2 bases, with 10 bases lying between them. Per the germline V gene, CDR1 is SGHRS and CDR2 is YFSETQ. The CDR3 nucleotides are TGCGCCAGCAGCTTGCGCGCTACTCCCTACGAGCAGTACTTC. Its translation is CASSLRATPYEQYF.

Only a few counts were recorded for this clonotype. The chain is built from TRBV24-1 and TRBJ2-3; D is perhaps TRBD2 (6 bases). Germline CDR1 and CDR2: KGHDR and SFDVKD. This CDR3 is 14 amino acids long. V was trimmed by 3 bases and J by 4 bases, leaving 10 bases between them. In nucleotides, the CDR3 is TGTGCCACCAGTGATGCAGGGAGGTCAGATACGCAGTATTTT. It codes for CATSDAGRSDTQYF.

The V and J genes are TRBV6-2 or TRBV6-3 and TRBJ2-1, with D perhaps assigned TRBD1 or TRBD2 (5 bases each). The closer fit of TRBJ2-7 to the DNA end suggests the J call may be wrong. Germline CDR1 and CDR2: MNHEY and SVGEGT. The CDR3 covers 19 residues. Here the CDR3 DNA reads TGTGCCAGCGGTTTCATCCCGGGGACGTCTCATGACTCCTACAATGAGCAGTACTTC. Translating it yields CASGFIPGTSHDSYNEQYF.

The chain employs TRBV13 and TRBJ2-1; 9 nucleotides agree with TRBD2. V lost 4 bases, J lost 5 bases, and 9 bases stayed unmatched. Germline V gene data show CDR1 as PRHDT and CDR2 as FYEKMQ (reference sequence). This CDR3 has 16 amino acids. DNA of the CDR3: TGTGCCAGCAGCTCGCGGGGGGGTCTCCCCCACAATGAGCAGTTCTTC. Its translation: CASSSRGGLPHNEQFF.

This clonotype was counted a few times. The V call is TRBV27, the J call TRBJ2-1; D might be TRBD2 (6 bases). The germline V and J ends were trimmed by 4 bases and 2 bases, with 12 bases remaining between them. The CDR3 is 15 amino acids. CDR1 is MNHEY, CDR2 SMNVEV, per germline (reference sequence). CDR3 nucleotides: TGTGCCAGCAGTTCGGGACTGGGGCCCTACAATGAGCAGTTCTTC. It translates to CASSSGLGPYNEQFF.

This clonotype occurred many times. A much bigger clone sits one base away, suggesting this may be a read error. This chain connects TRBV28 to TRBJ2-7; 8 positions agree with TRBD1. The germline V gene has CDR1 MDHEN and CDR2 SYDVKM. CDR3 size: 14 residues. V shed 6 bases, J shed 3 bases, and the junction held 7 bases outside the gene matches. CDR3 in amino acids: CASRRQGTGYEQYF. The CDR3, as DNA: TGTGCCAGCAGGCGACAGGGGACGGGCTACGAGCAGTACTTC.

V is TRBV3-1 and J is TRBJ2-5, with 12 positions matching TRBD2. CDR1 and CDR2 from the germline V gene are LGHDT and YNNKEL (reference sequence). The CDR3 extends over 15 amino acids. V shed 7 bases and J 1 base; nucleotides not matched to a gene: 4. CDR3 sequence reads: CASTTTSGGQETQYF. For the CDR3, the DNA is TGTGCCAGCACGACGACTAGCGGGGGCCAAGAGACCCAGTACTTC.